The table lists the clone carrying this TCR beta chain with many counts. Losses at the gene ends were 6 bases for V and 7 bases for J; bases not matched to a gene: 7. This CDR3 is built from 14 residues. CDR1 and CDR2 (germline): MNHNS, SASEGT. This entry belongs to a study of T cell repertoires in cytomegalovirus infection. Across the whole study: Indications came from public TCR beta signatures; they pointed to CMV infection and to a matching HLA type.

MiXCR was run by TCRdb on the reads, yielding one entry per CDR3 protein. This repertoire shows some 250,000 distinct CDR3 sequences, roughly 10% found once; its top ten account for about 16%. The material sequenced was PBMCs. The chain employs TRBV6-1 and TRBJ2-1; 9 bases align to TRBD1. The source of this sequence is a human donor in good health (CMV status not recorded). Some clones in this sample may be carry-over from other donors' samples. The chain's CDR3 is CASSAQGASNEQFF. The CDR3 nucleotides are TGTGCCAGCAGCGCACAGGGGGCCAGTAATGAGCAGTTCTTC.